Below, 4 T cell receptor beta chains from the same sample are listed, as sequenced in a study of blood T cell repertoires in COVID-19. The assay was immunoSEQ multiplex PCR, and TCRdb's table has in-frame clones only and misses some. This table has around 93,000 clones, 82% appearing once. The sequenced sample consisted of peripheral blood. All receptors derive from an older man with acute or convalescent COVID-19.

The CDR3 DNA is TGTGCCAGCAGTTTTTTCCTTGGACAGGGCGGCTACGAGCAGTACTTC. Translation: CASSFFLGQGGYEQYF. This chain links TRBV11-2 with TRBJ2-7; TRBD1 agrees at 8 bases. This CDR3 is 16 amino acids long. The trim removed 6 bases at V and 3 bases at J, leaving 13 bases unmatched. Looked up from germline, CDR1 is SGHAT and CDR2 is FQNNGV.

This clone occurred a few times. Within the sample, other DNA sequences also encode this same CDR3. V and J are TRBV9 and TRBJ1-6; D call uncertain. Germline V CDR1 and CDR2: SGDLS, YYNGEE. CDR3 length: 15 amino acids. V was trimmed by 3 bases and J by 7 bases, leaving 14 bases between them. CDR3 loop: CASSAAGRGNSPLHF. CDR3 nucleotide sequence: TGTGCCAGCAGCGCCGCGGGCCGAGGGAATTCACCCCTCCACTTT.

The rearrangement links TRBV24-1 to TRBJ1-4; D is ambiguous. Trimming removed 1 base from V and 10 bases from J, with 6 bases in between. This CDR3 has 12 residues. Germline lookup yields CDR1 KGHDR and CDR2 SFDVKD. The CDR3 nucleotides are TGTGCCACCAGTGATTTCGGGGTAAAACTGTTTTTT. This sequence encodes CATSDFGVKLFF.

Points on this clone: The junction shows a germline mismatch at one end, possibly a read error. V usage is TRBV7-7 and J usage is TRBJ2-2, with D tentatively TRBD1 (6 bases). This CDR3 region has 15 residues. Germline assignment: CDR1 SSHAT and CDR2 FNYEAQ (reference sequence). Here the CDR3 DNA reads TGTGCTAGCAGCCCGAGGGGGTATGGGACCGGGGAGCTGTTTTTT. It translates to CASSPRGYGTGELFF.